Described below is a single TCR beta chain sequence and its context. The antigen is unknown. The junction departs from germline at one end; a sequencing error may be responsible. The data are from a study of T cell responses to AZD1222 COVID-19 vaccine. Overall study results and limits: The repertoires were collected only after the peak T cell response.

Using immunoSEQ multiplex PCR, the repertoire was profiled, and TCRdb retains in-frame clones only, with some absent. The table shows tens of thousands of clones, with about 90% occurring only once. Here the sequenced sample was peripheral blood, taken on day 0 of AZD1222 vaccination. This TCR was recovered from an adult in good health.

This CDR3 reads CASNQLVGRGPEVQFF. CDR3 DNA sequence: TGCGCCAGCAACCAACTGGTCGGCAGGGGGCCTGAGGTGCAGTTCTTC. V and J are TRBV4-1 and TRBJ2-1, with TRBD1 identical over 8 bases. Germline loops: CDR1 MGHRA, CDR2 YSYEKL. The CDR3 covers 16 residues.